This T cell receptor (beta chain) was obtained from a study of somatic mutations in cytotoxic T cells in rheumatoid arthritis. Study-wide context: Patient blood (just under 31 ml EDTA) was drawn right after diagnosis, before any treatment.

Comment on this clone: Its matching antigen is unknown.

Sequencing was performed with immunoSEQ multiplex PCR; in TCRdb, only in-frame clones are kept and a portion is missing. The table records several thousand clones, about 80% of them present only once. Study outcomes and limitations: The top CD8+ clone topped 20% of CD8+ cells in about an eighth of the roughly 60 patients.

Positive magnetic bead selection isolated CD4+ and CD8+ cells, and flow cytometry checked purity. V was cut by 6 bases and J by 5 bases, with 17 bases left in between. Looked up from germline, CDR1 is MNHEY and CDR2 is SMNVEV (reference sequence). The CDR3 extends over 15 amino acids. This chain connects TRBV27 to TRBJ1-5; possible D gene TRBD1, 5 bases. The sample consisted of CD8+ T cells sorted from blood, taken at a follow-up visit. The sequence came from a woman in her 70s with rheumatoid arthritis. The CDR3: CASRDQGFGDQPQHF. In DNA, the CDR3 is TGTGCCAGCAGAGATCAGGGTTTTGGGGATCAGCCCCAGCATTTT.